This T cell receptor (beta chain) was retrieved from a study of blood T cell repertoires in COVID-19. Whole-study context: Sources were T cells, B-cell-depleted T cells, or PBMCs; the material itself was cDNA or gDNA.

The CDR3 consists of 14 residues. Trimming shortened V by 5 bases and J by 2 bases, and 13 bases separated the two germline ends. Per the germline V gene, CDR1 is MNHEY and CDR2 is SMNVEV (reference sequence). In the original workflow: Reference gene primer amplification in the assay estimated nucleated cell counts. Assay used: immunoSEQ multiplex PCR; TCRdb lists only in-frame clones, some missing. V, J and clone size are taken as reported in that table, and D and trimming were inferred from the DNA itself. The repertoire includes 130,000 to 150,000 clones, 87% of them detected once, and more than 3.5% sits in the top ten.

Sequences were obtained from peripheral blood. The sequence was collected from a woman aged 40-49 years with acute or convalescent COVID-19. The chain combines TRBV27 with TRBJ2-7; D perhaps matches TRBD2 (6 bases). The DNA of the CDR3 is TGTGCCAGCAGTCCAAAGGGAGGTCCCTACGAGCAGTACTTC. Translating gives CASSPKGGPYEQYF.